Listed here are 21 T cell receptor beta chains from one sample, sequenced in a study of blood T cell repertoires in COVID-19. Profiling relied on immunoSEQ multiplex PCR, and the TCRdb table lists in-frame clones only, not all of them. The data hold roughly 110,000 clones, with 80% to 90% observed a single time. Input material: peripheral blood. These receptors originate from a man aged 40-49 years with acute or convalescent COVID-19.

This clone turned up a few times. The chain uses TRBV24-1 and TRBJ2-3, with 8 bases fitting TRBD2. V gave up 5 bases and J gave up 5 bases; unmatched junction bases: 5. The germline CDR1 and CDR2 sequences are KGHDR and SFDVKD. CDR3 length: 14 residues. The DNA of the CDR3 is TGTGCCACCAGTGCGTCGGGGGGGCAAGATACGCAGTATTTT. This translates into CATSASGGQDTQYF.

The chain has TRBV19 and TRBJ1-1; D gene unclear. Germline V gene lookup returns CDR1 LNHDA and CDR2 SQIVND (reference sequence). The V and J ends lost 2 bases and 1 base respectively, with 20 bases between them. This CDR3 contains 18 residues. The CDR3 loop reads CASSIPPFSLRRNTEAFF. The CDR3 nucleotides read TGTGCCAGTAGTATACCCCCTTTCAGTTTAAGAAGGAACACTGAAGCTTTCTTT.

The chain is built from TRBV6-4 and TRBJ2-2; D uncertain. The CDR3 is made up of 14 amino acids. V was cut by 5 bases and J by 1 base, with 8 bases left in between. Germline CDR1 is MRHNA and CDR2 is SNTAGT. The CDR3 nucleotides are TGTGCCAGCAGTCTGTCAGGGAACACCGGGGAGCTGTTTTTT. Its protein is CASSLSGNTGELFF.

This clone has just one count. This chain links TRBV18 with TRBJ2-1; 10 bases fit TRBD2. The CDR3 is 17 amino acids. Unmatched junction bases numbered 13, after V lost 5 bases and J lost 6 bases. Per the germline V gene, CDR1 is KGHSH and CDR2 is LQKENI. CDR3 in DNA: TGTGCCAGCTCAACGACTTCCGGCGCTAGCGGGGGCAATGAGCAGTTCTTC. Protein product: CASSTTSGASGGNEQFF.

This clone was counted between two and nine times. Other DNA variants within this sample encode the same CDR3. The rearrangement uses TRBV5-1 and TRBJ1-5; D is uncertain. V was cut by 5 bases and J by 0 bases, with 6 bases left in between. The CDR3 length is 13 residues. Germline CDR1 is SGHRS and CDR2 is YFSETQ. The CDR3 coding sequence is TGCGCCAGCAGGCGGGATAGCAATCAGCCCCAGCATTTT. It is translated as CASRRDSNQPQHF. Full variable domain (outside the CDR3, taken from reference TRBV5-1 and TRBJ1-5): KAGVTQTPRYLIKTRGQQVTLSCSPISGHRSVSWYQQTPGQGLQFLFEYFSETQRNKGNFPGRFSGRQFSNSRSEMNVSTLELGDSALYLCASRRDSNQPQHFGDGTRLSIL.

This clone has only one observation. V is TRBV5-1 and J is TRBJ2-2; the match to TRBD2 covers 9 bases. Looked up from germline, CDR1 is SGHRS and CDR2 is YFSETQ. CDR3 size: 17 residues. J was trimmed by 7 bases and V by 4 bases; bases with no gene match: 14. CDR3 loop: CASSRQGGGGLDGELFF. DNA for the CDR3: TGCGCCAGCAGCCGACAAGGCGGGGGGGGCCTAGACGGGGAGCTGTTTTTT.

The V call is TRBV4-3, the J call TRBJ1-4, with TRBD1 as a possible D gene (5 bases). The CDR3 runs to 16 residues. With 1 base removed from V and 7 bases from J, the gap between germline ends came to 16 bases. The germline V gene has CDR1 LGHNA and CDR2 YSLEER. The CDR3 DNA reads TGCGCCAGCAGCCAAGGGTATCGGGGGTCTGGTGAAAAACTGTTTTTT. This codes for CASSQGYRGSGEKLFF.

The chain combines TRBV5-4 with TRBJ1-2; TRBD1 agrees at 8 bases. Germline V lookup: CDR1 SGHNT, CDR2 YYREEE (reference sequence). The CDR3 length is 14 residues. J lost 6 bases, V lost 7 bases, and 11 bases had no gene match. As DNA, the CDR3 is TGTGCCAGCGCATCCCTGACAGGGGATGATGGCTACACCTTC. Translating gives CASASLTGDDGYTF.

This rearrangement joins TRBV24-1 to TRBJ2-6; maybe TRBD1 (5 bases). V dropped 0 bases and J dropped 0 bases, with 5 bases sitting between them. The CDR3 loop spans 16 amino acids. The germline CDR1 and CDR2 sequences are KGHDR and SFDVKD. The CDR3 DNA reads TGTGCCACCAGTGATTTGACAGGCTCTGGGGCCAACGTCCTGACTTTC. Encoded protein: CATSDLTGSGANVLTF.

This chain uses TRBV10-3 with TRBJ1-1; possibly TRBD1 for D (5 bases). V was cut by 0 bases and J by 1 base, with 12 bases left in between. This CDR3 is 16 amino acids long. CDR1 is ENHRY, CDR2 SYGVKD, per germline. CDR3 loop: CAISESPGLRNTEAFF. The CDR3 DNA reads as TGTGCCATCAGTGAGTCTCCGGGACTGAGGAACACTGAAGCTTTCTTT.

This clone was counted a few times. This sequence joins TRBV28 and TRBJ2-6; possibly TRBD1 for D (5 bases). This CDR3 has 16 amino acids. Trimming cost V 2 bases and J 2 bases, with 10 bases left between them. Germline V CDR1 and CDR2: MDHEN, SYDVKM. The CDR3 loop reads CASSLVWGAGANVLTF. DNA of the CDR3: TGTGCCAGCAGTTTAGTGTGGGGCGCTGGGGCCAACGTCCTGACTTTC.

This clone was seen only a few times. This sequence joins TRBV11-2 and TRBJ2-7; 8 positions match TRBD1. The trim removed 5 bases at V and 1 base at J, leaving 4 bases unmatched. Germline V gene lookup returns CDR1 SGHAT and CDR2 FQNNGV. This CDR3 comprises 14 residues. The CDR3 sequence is CASSTGQESYEQYF. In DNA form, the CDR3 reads TGTGCCAGCAGCACGGGACAGGAGTCCTACGAGCAGTACTTC.

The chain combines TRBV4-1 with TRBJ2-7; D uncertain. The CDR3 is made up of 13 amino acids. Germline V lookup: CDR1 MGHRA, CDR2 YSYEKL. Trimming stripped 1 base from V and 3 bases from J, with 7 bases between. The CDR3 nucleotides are TGCGCCAGCAGCCAAGCATCACTCTACGAGCAGTACTTC. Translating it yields CASSQASLYEQYF.

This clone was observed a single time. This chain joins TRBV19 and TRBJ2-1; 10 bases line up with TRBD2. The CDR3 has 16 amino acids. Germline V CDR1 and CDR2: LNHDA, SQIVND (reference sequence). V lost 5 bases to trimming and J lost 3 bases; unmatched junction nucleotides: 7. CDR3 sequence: CASSFLSSGGYNEQFF. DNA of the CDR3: TGTGCCAGTAGTTTTTTATCTAGCGGGGGCTACAATGAGCAGTTCTTC.

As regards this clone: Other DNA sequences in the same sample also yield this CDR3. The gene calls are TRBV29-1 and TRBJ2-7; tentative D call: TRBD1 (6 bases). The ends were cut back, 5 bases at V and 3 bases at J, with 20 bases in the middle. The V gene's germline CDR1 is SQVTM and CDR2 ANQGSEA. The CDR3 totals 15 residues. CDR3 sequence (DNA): TGCAGCGTTCTACCAGGACAGTCGACTGGCTACGAGCAGTACTTC. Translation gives CSVLPGQSTGYEQYF.

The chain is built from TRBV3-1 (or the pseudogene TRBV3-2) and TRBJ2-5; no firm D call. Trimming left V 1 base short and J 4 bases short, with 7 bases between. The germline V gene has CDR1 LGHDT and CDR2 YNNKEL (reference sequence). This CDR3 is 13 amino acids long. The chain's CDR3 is CASSQVFPETQYF. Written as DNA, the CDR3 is TGTGCCAGCAGCCAAGTCTTCCCAGAGACCCAGTACTTC.

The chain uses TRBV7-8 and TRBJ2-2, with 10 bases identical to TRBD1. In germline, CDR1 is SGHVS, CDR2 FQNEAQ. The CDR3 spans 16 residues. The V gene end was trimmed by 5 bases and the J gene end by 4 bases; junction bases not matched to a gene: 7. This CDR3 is CASSPPGQGPTGELFF. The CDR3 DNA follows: TGTGCCAGCAGCCCACCGGGACAGGGGCCCACCGGGGAGCTGTTTTTT.

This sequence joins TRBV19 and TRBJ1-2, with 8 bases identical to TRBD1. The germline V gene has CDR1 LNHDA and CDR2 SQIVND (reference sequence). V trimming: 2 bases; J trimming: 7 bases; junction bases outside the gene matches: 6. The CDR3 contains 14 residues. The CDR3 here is CASSINAGGAGYTF. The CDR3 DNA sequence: TGTGCCAGTAGTATAAACGCAGGGGGCGCTGGCTACACCTTC. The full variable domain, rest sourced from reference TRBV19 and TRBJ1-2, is DGGITQSPKYLFRKEGQNVTLSCEQNLNHDAMYWYRQDPGQGLRLIYYSQIVNDFQKGDIAEGYSVSREKKESFPLTVTSAQKNPTAFYLCASSINAGGAGYTFGSGTRLTVV.

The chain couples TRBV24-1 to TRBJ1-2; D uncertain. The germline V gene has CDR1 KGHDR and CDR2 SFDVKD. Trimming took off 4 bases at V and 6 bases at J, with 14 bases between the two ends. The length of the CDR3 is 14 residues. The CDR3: CATSEAPGGHGYTF. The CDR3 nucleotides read TGTGCCACCAGTGAAGCCCCTGGAGGGCATGGCTACACCTTC.

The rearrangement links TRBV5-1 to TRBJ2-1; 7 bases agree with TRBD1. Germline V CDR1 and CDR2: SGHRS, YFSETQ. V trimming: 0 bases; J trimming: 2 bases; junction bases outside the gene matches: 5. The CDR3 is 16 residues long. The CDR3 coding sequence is TGCGCCAGCAGCTTGGAGGGACAGCCCGCCTACAATGAGCAGTTCTTC. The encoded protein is CASSLEGQPAYNEQFF.

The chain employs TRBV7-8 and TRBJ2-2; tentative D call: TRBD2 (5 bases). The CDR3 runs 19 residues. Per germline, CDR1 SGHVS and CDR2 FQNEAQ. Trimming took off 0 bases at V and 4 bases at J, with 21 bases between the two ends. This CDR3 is CASSLAWRRRPNLTGELFF. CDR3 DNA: TGTGCCAGCAGCTTAGCGTGGAGGAGACGGCCAAACCTCACCGGGGAGCTGTTTTTT.